These 18 T cell receptor beta chains share one sample of origin, sequenced in a study of blood T cells in healthy people across ages. PCR was performed a second time for 7 to 11 cycles using a sample-barcoded 5' primer and a J-beta primer mix. TCRdb fed the 5' RACE reads into MiXCR, producing one record per CDR3 protein. The repertoire consists of about 1.6 million distinct CDR3 sequences, with roughly 32% occurring once and the leading ten covering 10% to 12%. The sample was blood. The receptors stem from a woman aged 25 to 45 in good health.

This clonotype has only a few counts. Relative to the germline gene, one junction end is altered; a read error may explain this. The rearrangement uses TRBV5-1 and TRBJ2-1; perhaps D is TRBD1 or TRBD2 (5 bases each). The CDR3 is made up of 15 amino acids. Germline CDR1 SGHRS, CDR2 YFSETQ. The CDR3: CASALQVASYDEQFF. The CDR3 DNA is TGCGCCAGCGCCTTACAGGTAGCGAGCTACGATGAGCAGTTCTTC.

This chain connects TRBV5-4 to TRBJ2-7; possibly TRBD1 for D (5 bases). CDR1 and CDR2 (germline): SGHNT, YYREEE (reference sequence). V lost 0 bases and J 5 bases, leaving 12 bases between the germline ends. The CDR3 has 14 amino acids. For the CDR3, the DNA is TGTGCCAGCAGCTTGGTAGGGGATATGGACGAGCAGTACTTC. Amino acid sequence: CASSLVGDMDEQYF.

Concerning this clonotype itself: A much bigger clone sits one base away, suggesting this may be a read error. V usage is TRBV29-1 and J usage is TRBJ2-7; D is possibly TRBD2 (6 bases). This CDR3 comprises 13 residues. The germline V gene has CDR1 SQVTM and CDR2 ANQGSEA. CDR3 amino acids: CSVTGTSTYGQYF. CDR3 DNA: TGCAGCGTCACCGGGACTTCGACCTACGGGCAGTACTTC.

This clonotype was counted ten times or more. This chain joins TRBV28 and TRBJ2-3; D is perhaps TRBD2 (5 bases). The ends were cut back, 4 bases at V and 1 base at J, with 9 bases in the middle. CDR1 and CDR2 (germline): MDHEN, SYDVKM. The CDR3 totals 14 residues. CDR3: CASSSRARTDTQYF. DNA for the CDR3: TGTGCCAGCAGTTCGCGGGCCCGCACAGATACGCAGTATTTT.

J is TRBJ2-5 and V is TRBV9; 12 bases are shared with TRBD2. Germline V CDR1 and CDR2: SGDLS, YYNGEE. The CDR3 spans 14 residues. V lost 3 bases and J lost 3; bases outside the gene matches: 0. DNA of the CDR3: TGTGCCAGCAGCGGACTAGCGGGGGAAGAGACCCAGTACTTC. Translating gives CASSGLAGEETQYF.

V usage is TRBV2 and J usage is TRBJ2-1; 7 positions match TRBD1. The CDR3 extends over 15 amino acids. V lost 3 bases and J lost 4; bases outside the gene matches: 6. Germline V gene lookup returns CDR1 SNHLY and CDR2 FYNNEI. The DNA for the CDR3 is TGTGCCAGCAGTGAGCGACAGGGACCGTACAATGAGCAGTTCTTC. Protein sequence: CASSERQGPYNEQFF.

In nucleotides, the CDR3 is TGCAGTGGCAGGGTAAGCTCCTACAATGAGCAGTTCTTC. Residues: CSGRVSSYNEQFF. The gene calls are TRBV20-1 and TRBJ2-1, with a tentative D call TRBD1 (5 bases). Deletions cut 7 bases from V and 0 bases from J, with 10 bases between. This CDR3 is 13 amino acids long. Germline loops: CDR1 DFQATT, CDR2 SNEGSKA (reference sequence).

CDR3 sequence reads: CSARDRTRPSTDTQYF. CDR3 sequence (DNA): TGCAGTGCTAGAGACCGTACTAGACCCAGCACAGATACGCAGTATTTT. The chain uses TRBV20-1 and TRBJ2-3; D is possibly TRBD2 (5 bases). The CDR3 is 16 amino acids. Germline V gene lookup returns CDR1 DFQATT and CDR2 SNEGSKA (reference sequence). Between the trimmed V and J ends, which lost 0 bases and 0 bases, there was a span of 13 bases.

The chain joins TRBV15 to TRBJ2-5; D gene uncertain. This CDR3 is 15 amino acids long. V was shortened by 5 bases and J by 0 bases, with 13 bases between the two germline ends. Germline lookup yields CDR1 LNHNV and CDR2 YYDKDF (reference sequence). For the CDR3, the DNA is TGTGCCACCAGCCCCCGAATGGGTTACCAAGAGACCCAGTACTTC. This translates into CATSPRMGYQETQYF.

The genes are TRBV4-2 and TRBJ2-3; D is uncertain. This CDR3 has 17 residues. Germline V CDR1 and CDR2: LGHNA, YNFKEQ. Trimming removed 1 base from V and 0 bases from J, with 14 bases in between. The CDR3 sequence: CASSQGDGTTSTDTQYF. DNA of the CDR3: TGTGCCAGCAGCCAAGGTGACGGCACCACGAGCACAGATACGCAGTATTTT.

A remark on this clonotype: A read error may produce the germline difference seen at one junction end. The chain combines TRBV20-1 with TRBJ2-6, with D possibly called TRBD1 or TRBD2 (5 bases each). The CDR3 is 13 amino acids. Germline V gene sequence: CDR1 DFQATT, CDR2 SNEGSKA (reference sequence). CDR3 loop: CSASGPGANALTF. The CDR3 bases are TGCAGTGCTAGCGGTCCCGGGGCCAACGCCCTGACTTTC.

The chain couples TRBV5-1 to TRBJ1-1; the D is unclear. CDR1 and CDR2 from the germline V gene are SGHRS and YFSETQ. The CDR3 contains 16 residues. V lost 4 bases to trimming and J lost 2 bases, with 18 bases between them. Here the CDR3 DNA reads TGCGCCAGCAGCGAGAGACCGGTCCTGGGAAACACTGAAGCTTTCTTT. As protein: CASSERPVLGNTEAFF.

This clonotype occurred a few times. A much larger clone lies a single base off, so this may be a read error. The chain recombines TRBV10-3 with TRBJ2-5; 10 bases align to TRBD2. The J segment lost 3 bases and the V segment lost 6 bases, leaving 4 bases of the junction unmatched. CDR3 length equals 14 residues. CDR1 is ENHRY, CDR2 SYGVKD, per germline. The CDR3 DNA is TGTGCCATCAGGGTAGCGGGAGGAAAAGAGACCCAGTACTTC. Its translation is CAIRVAGGKETQYF.

This chain uses TRBV12-3 or TRBV12-4 with TRBJ2-5; D is possibly TRBD2 (5 bases). The CDR3 is 16 amino acids. With 3 bases removed from V and 1 base from J, the gap between germline ends came to 15 bases. This CDR3 reads CASSLGVAVSQETQYF. The CDR3 nucleotides are TGTGCCAGCAGTTTGGGAGTCGCGGTATCCCAAGAGACCCAGTACTTC.

This clonotype was counted a single time. The chain recombines TRBV3-1 with TRBJ1-4; D possibly corresponds to TRBD1 (5 bases). Germline lookup yields CDR1 LGHDT and CDR2 YNNKEL (reference sequence). Trimming stripped 0 bases from V and 0 bases from J, with 29 bases between. This CDR3 spans 23 amino acids. This chain's CDR3 is CASSQDSHPWARGSATTNEKLFF. The CDR3 region has the DNA TGTGCCAGCAGCCAAGATAGTCACCCTTGGGCAAGGGGTTCAGCGACAACTAATGAAAAACTGTTTTTT.

Note on this clonotype: At one end the junction does not follow the germline gene, possibly because of a read error. V gene TRBV2 combines with J gene TRBJ2-4; a weak D match, TRBD1 (5 bases). The CDR3 spans 13 residues. CDR1 SNHLY and CDR2 FYNNEI come from the germline V gene. The CDR3 region has the DNA TGTGCCAGCAGTGAAGCCCGGCAGGGCAGGGTTATCTTC. As protein: CASSEARQGRVIF.

This clonotype was observed a handful of times. The CDR3 sequence is CASSPGSKNTEAFF. The CDR3 coding sequence is TGTGCCAGCAGCCCGGGCAGCAAGAACACTGAAGCTTTCTTT. This sequence joins TRBV7-3 and TRBJ1-1; no reliable D call. Germline-derived CDR1 and CDR2 are SGHTA and FQGTGA. CDR3 length equals 14 residues. The V end was cut by 5 bases, the J end by 1 base, with 11 bases between.

This clonotype has more than one count but fewer than ten. The gene calls are TRBV28 and TRBJ2-3, with D possibly being TRBD2 (6 bases). Trimming removed 6 bases at V and 0 bases at J, with 16 bases between. The germline gives CDR1 MDHEN, CDR2 SYDVKM. This CDR3 region has 16 residues. The CDR3 here is CASSHPSEASTDTQYF. The CDR3 DNA reads as TGTGCCAGCAGCCACCCTAGCGAAGCTAGCACAGATACGCAGTATTTT.